This TCR beta chain was found in a study of T cell responses to AZD1222 COVID-19 vaccine. This clone was counted a few times. Profiling relied on immunoSEQ multiplex PCR, and the TCRdb table lists in-frame clones only, not all of them. The table shows around 99,000 clones, with around nine tenths occurring only once. Sequenced material: peripheral blood, taken 28 days after the second AZD1222 dose. The receptor comes from an adult who received the AZD1222 COVID-19 vaccine.

CDR3 region: CASVERGFRGGELFF. Here the CDR3 DNA reads TGTGCTAGTGTAGAGCGGGGGTTTAGAGGCGGGGAGCTGTTTTTT. The chain couples TRBV12-5 to TRBJ2-2, with 8 bases that match TRBD2. CDR1 is LGHNT, CDR2 FRNRAP, per germline. This CDR3 has 15 amino acids. J lost 7 bases, V lost 7 bases, and 11 bases had no gene match.